One sample yielded the 25 T cell receptor beta chains listed below, sequenced in a study of radiation and T cells in renal cell carcinoma. Produced via immunoSEQ multiplex PCR; TCRdb's table is partial and in-frame only. This repertoire shows roughly 140,000 clones, 87% found once; its top ten account for over 10%. The time point is: blood 2 weeks post-SBRT. Sample treatment: 15 Gy SBRT to primary tumor, nephrectomy 4 weeks later. Sample: blood, taken from a patient whose treatment included radiotherapy and nephrectomy. These receptors came from a woman between 45 and 65 years old with renal cell carcinoma.

Only a few counts were recorded for this clone. This chain uses TRBV6-1 with TRBJ1-2; 7 bases map to TRBD1. The junction had 4 bases not matched to a gene; V was cut back by 6 bases and J by 0 bases. This CDR3 has 14 residues. Germline lookup yields CDR1 MNHNS and CDR2 SASEGT. The CDR3 protein is CASRDGTANYGYTF. The CDR3 DNA reads TGTGCCAGCAGGGACGGGACAGCTAACTATGGCTACACCTTC.

The chain combines TRBV2 with TRBJ2-6; 7 positions match TRBD2. This CDR3 has 17 residues. Germline CDR1 and CDR2: SNHLY and FYNNEI. J was trimmed by 3 bases and V by 5 bases; bases with no gene match: 10. CDR3 nucleotides: TGTGCCAGCAGTTCGGGACTACCCTCTTATGGGGCCAACGTCCTGACTTTC. This codes for CASSSGLPSYGANVLTF.

This chain uses TRBV27 with TRBJ1-3, with a possible D match to TRBD1 (6 bases). Germline loops: CDR1 MNHEY, CDR2 SMNVEV (reference sequence). The CDR3 extends over 15 amino acids. The V end lost 6 bases, the J end lost 0 bases, and 12 bases lay between the germline ends. CDR3 bases: TGTGCCAGCAGGTCCAGGGGAAGCTCTGGAAACACCATATATTTT. It translates to CASRSRGSSGNTIYF.

CDR3: CASSPPLDLRSGLYQETQYF. CDR3 nucleotide sequence: TGTGCCAGCTCACCACCGTTAGATTTGCGGTCGGGGCTGTACCAAGAGACCCAGTACTTC. The chain links TRBV18 to TRBJ2-5; D may match TRBD1 or TRBD2 (5 bases each). In germline, CDR1 is KGHSH, CDR2 LQKENI. The CDR3 runs to 20 residues. Trimming took off 0 bases at V and 0 bases at J, with 23 bases between the two ends.

The chain links TRBV9 to TRBJ2-2; either TRBD1 or TRBD2 may fit D (6 bases each). CDR3 length: 15 amino acids. Germline CDR1 and CDR2: SGDLS and YYNGEE. V was shortened by 1 base and J by 4 bases, with 11 bases between the two germline ends. Here the CDR3 DNA reads TGTGCCAGCAGCGTACGGGGGCGAAGCACCGGGGAGCTGTTTTTT. Protein product: CASSVRGRSTGELFF. The variable domain in full, with the rest retrieved from reference TRBV9 and TRBJ2-2, is DSGVTQTPKHLITATGQRVTLRCSPRSGDLSVYWYQQSLDQGLQFLIQYYNGEERAKGNILERFSAQQFPDLHSELNLSSLELGDSALYFCASSVRGRSTGELFFGEGSRLTVL.

The chain combines TRBV2 with TRBJ1-3, with D possibly being TRBD1 (5 bases). The germline gives CDR1 SNHLY, CDR2 FYNNEI. The CDR3 is 16 amino acids. V lost 4 bases and J 4 bases, leaving 17 bases between the germline ends. The chain's CDR3 is CASSGASGPRGNTIYF. Here the CDR3 DNA reads TGTGCCAGCAGTGGGGCCTCGGGGCCTAGGGGAAACACCATATATTTT.

The V and J genes are TRBV7-9 and TRBJ1-4; the D is unclear. Looked up from germline, CDR1 is SEHNR and CDR2 is FQNEAQ (reference sequence). V gave up 5 bases and J gave up 0 bases, with 13 bases separating them. This CDR3 comprises 16 residues. The DNA of the CDR3 is TGTGCCAGCAGCCGAAATGGGCAAGCAACTAATGAAAAACTGTTTTTT. Translation gives CASSRNGQATNEKLFF.

DNA for the CDR3: TGCGCCAGCAGCTTTTCTCAGGGAGTAAGCACCGGGGAGCTGTTTTTT. It is translated as CASSFSQGVSTGELFF. The chain couples TRBV5-1 to TRBJ2-2, with D perhaps TRBD1 or TRBD2 (5 bases each). The CDR3 totals 16 residues. The V gene lost 2 bases and the J gene lost 4 bases, with 15 bases spanning the gap. The V gene's germline CDR1 is SGHRS and CDR2 YFSETQ.

This chain uses TRBV9 with TRBJ2-3; 14 bases fit TRBD2. Unmatched junction bases numbered 5, after V lost 4 bases and J lost 4 bases. The CDR3 contains 16 residues. The germline gives CDR1 SGDLS, CDR2 YYNGEE. The CDR3 region is CASSRTSGGRADTQYF. The CDR3 coding sequence is TGTGCCAGCAGCCGGACTAGCGGGGGGAGAGCAGATACGCAGTATTTT. Together with reference TRBV9 and TRBJ2-3, the CDR3 gives the full variable domain: DSGVTQTPKHLITATGQRVTLRCSPRSGDLSVYWYQQSLDQGLQFLIQYYNGEERAKGNILERFSAQQFPDLHSELNLSSLELGDSALYFCASSRTSGGRADTQYFGPGTRLTVL.

On this clone itself: A junction boundary mismatches the germline segment, possibly from a read error. The genes are TRBV5-1 and TRBJ2-7, with D perhaps being TRBD1 or TRBD2 (6 bases each). Germline assignment: CDR1 SGHRS and CDR2 YFSETQ. The CDR3 runs to 15 residues. Written as DNA, the CDR3 is TGCGCCAGCAGCTTGGCCACGGGGGCCTCCTCCGAGCAGTACTTC. Encoded protein: CASSLATGASSEQYF.

The chain uses TRBV29-1 and TRBJ2-5, with TRBD1 matching 11 bases. Trimming removed 6 bases from V and 5 bases from J; junction bases left unmatched: 5. The CDR3 sequence is 13 residues long. The germline V gene encodes CDR1 SQVTM and CDR2 ANQGSEA. CDR3 loop: CSVGQGAGETQYF. CDR3 in DNA: TGCAGCGTCGGACAGGGGGCAGGGGAGACCCAGTACTTC.

This chain uses TRBV5-1 with TRBJ1-2, with D possibly being TRBD1 (5 bases). The CDR3 runs 14 residues. V was trimmed by 3 bases and J by 1 base, leaving 10 bases between them. Germline V lookup: CDR1 SGHRS, CDR2 YFSETQ. CDR3 protein: CASSSGQGNYGYTF. In nucleotides, the CDR3 is TGCGCCAGCAGCTCAGGGCAGGGTAACTATGGCTACACCTTC.

The rearrangement joins TRBV5-1 to TRBJ2-3; 8 nucleotides match TRBD1. CDR1 SGHRS and CDR2 YFSETQ come from the germline V gene. V dropped 7 bases and J dropped 3; count of bases not matched to a gene: 10. The CDR3 is 15 residues long. The CDR3 region is CASGRQGYRTDTQYF. The CDR3 region has the DNA TGCGCCAGCGGAAGACAGGGGTATAGAACAGATACGCAGTATTTT.

The V gene is TRBV13, the J gene TRBJ2-1; D gene ambiguous. CDR1 PRHDT and CDR2 FYEKMQ come from the germline V gene (reference sequence). The CDR3 length is 16 residues. Trimming shortened V by 5 bases and J by 1 base, and 15 bases separated the two germline ends. CDR3 sequence: CASSPPELHSYNEQFF. In DNA form, the CDR3 reads TGTGCCAGCAGCCCCCCAGAGTTGCATTCCTACAATGAGCAGTTCTTC.

This clone was recorded only once. This chain connects TRBV7-3 to TRBJ1-1, with a weak D call TRBD1 (6 bases). The CDR3 totals 15 residues. CDR1 SGHTA and CDR2 FQGTGA come from the germline V gene. V was shortened by 4 bases and J by 3 bases, with 15 bases between the two germline ends. The CDR3 DNA follows: TGTGCCAGCAGCTCCTTTGGGGGCAGCGACACTGAAGCTTTCTTT. Translating it yields CASSSFGGSDTEAFF. Together with reference TRBV7-3 and TRBJ1-1, the CDR3 gives the full variable domain: GAGVSQTPSNKVTEKGKYVELRCDPISGHTALYWYRQSLGQGPEFLIYFQGTGAADDSGLPNDRFFAVRPEGSVSTLKIQRTERGDSAVYLCASSSFGGSDTEAFFGQGTRLTVV.

This clone came up once. This sequence joins TRBV21-1 and TRBJ1-6; the table gives TRBD1 as D, unverified against the DNA. TRBV21-1 is classified as a pseudogene. The CDR3 runs to 17 residues. CDR3 bases: TGTGCCAGCAGCAAAAAGGATGAGGGGGACAGGGGACCACCCCTCCACTTT. Amino acids: CASSKKDEGDRGPPLHF.

The V and J genes are TRBV9 and TRBJ2-1, with D possibly being TRBD1 or TRBD2 (6 bases each). The CDR3 has 15 residues. The germline V gene has CDR1 SGDLS and CDR2 YYNGEE. V lost 0 bases, J lost 7 bases, and 14 bases lay in between. CDR3: CASSVVPRGANEQFF. The CDR3 coding sequence is TGTGCCAGCAGCGTAGTCCCTAGGGGGGCTAATGAGCAGTTCTTC.

This rearrangement joins TRBV7-2 to TRBJ2-5; 13 bases map to TRBD2. Germline V CDR1 and CDR2: SGHTA, FQGNSA. J was trimmed by 5 bases and V by 5 bases; bases with no gene match: 5. There are 15 residues in the CDR3. CDR3 protein: CASSQLAGGWETQYF. The CDR3 region has the DNA TGTGCCAGCAGCCAACTAGCGGGGGGGTGGGAGACCCAGTACTTC.

V and J are TRBV5-3 and TRBJ2-1; 7 nucleotides align to TRBD1. TRBV5-3 carries the ORF label, with uncertain function. Germline trimming cut 0 bases from V and 3 bases from J; bases unmatched to any gene: 12. There are 18 residues in the CDR3. CDR3 sequence: CARSLGLEDRQDYNEQFF. Here the CDR3 DNA reads TGTGCCAGAAGCTTGGGTCTCGAGGACAGGCAAGACTACAATGAGCAGTTCTTC.

The CDR3, as DNA: TGTGCCAGCTCACCCTCCGATAACAGGGGATCAGGGGGCTACACCTTC. Translated, it gives CASSPSDNRGSGGYTF. The chain links TRBV18 to TRBJ1-2, with 7 bases aligning to TRBD1. There are 16 residues in the CDR3. The ends lost 3 bases at V and 8 bases at J; junction bases unmatched: 15. The germline CDR1 and CDR2 sequences are KGHSH and LQKENI.

This chain joins TRBV18 and TRBJ2-5; TRBD2 agrees at 12 bases. The CDR3 spans 14 residues. The J segment lost 5 bases and the V segment lost 5 bases, leaving 3 bases of the junction unmatched. CDR1 and CDR2 (germline): KGHSH, LQKENI. In DNA form, the CDR3 reads TGTGCCAGCTCAAGGGGGACTAGCGGGGAGACCCAGTACTTC. It encodes CASSRGTSGETQYF.

This chain uses TRBV30 with TRBJ1-6, with 7 positions matching TRBD1. There are 14 residues in the CDR3. CDR1 and CDR2 (germline): GTSNPN, SVGIG (reference sequence). V was clipped by 1 base and J by 7 bases; unmatched bases: 4. In nucleotides, the CDR3 is TGTGCCTGGAGTGCAGGGGGTAGGAATTCACCCCTCCACTTT. Translation gives CAWSAGGRNSPLHF. Combining the CDR3 with reference TRBV30 and TRBJ1-6 gives the whole variable domain SQTIHQWPATLVQPVGSPLSLECTVEGTSNPNLYWYRQAAGRGLQLLFYSVGIGQISSEVPQNLSASRPQDRQFILSSKKLLLSDSGFYLCAWSAGGRNSPLHFGNGTRLTVT.

V usage is TRBV7-2 and J usage is TRBJ2-1, with D perhaps matching TRBD1 (6 bases). CDR1 is SGHTA, CDR2 FQGNSA, per germline. V was trimmed by 4 bases and J by 2 bases, leaving 12 bases between them. The CDR3 consists of 15 residues. The CDR3 coding sequence is TGTGCCAGCAGCTCGAGGACAGCCGCCTACAATGAGCAGTTCTTC. This gives the protein CASSSRTAAYNEQFF.

The chain joins TRBV6-4 to TRBJ1-6; weak D call: TRBD1 (5 bases). V was clipped by 0 bases and J by 8 bases, with 14 bases between them. Per germline, CDR1 MRHNA and CDR2 SNTAGT. The CDR3 is made up of 16 amino acids. The CDR3 DNA is TGTGCCAGCAGTGACTCAGACAGTGAAGCCTATTCACCCCTCCACTTT. It translates to CASSDSDSEAYSPLHF.

This chain uses TRBV2 with TRBJ1-1; no definite D call. Germline values: CDR1 SNHLY, CDR2 FYNNEI. Trimming shortened V by 4 bases and J by 7 bases, and 10 bases separated the two germline ends. The CDR3 is 12 amino acids. The CDR3 coding sequence is TGTGCCAGCAGTGGATCGAGGGATGAAGCTTTCTTT. Translating it yields CASSGSRDEAFF.